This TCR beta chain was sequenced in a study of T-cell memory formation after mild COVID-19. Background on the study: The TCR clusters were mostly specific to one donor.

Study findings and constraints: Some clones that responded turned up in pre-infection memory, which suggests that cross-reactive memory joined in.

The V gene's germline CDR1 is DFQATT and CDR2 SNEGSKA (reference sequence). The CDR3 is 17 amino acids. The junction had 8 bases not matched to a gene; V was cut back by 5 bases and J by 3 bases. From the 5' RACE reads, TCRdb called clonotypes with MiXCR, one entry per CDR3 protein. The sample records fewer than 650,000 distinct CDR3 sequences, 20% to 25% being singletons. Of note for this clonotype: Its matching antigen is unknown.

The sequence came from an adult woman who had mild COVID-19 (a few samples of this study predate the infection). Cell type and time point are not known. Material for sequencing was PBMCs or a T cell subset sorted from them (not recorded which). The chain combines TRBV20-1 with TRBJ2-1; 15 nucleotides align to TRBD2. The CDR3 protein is CSALRTSGRVYYNEQFF. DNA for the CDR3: TGCAGTGCTCTTAGGACTAGCGGGAGGGTATACTACAATGAGCAGTTCTTC.